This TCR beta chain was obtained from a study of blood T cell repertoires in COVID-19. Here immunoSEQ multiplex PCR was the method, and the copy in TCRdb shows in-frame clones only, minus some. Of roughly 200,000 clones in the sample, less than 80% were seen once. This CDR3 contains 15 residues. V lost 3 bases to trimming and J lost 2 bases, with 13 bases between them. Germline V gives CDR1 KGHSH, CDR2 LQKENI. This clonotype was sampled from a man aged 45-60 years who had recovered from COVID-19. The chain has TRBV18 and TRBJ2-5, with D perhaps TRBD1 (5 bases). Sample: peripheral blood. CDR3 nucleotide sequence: TGTGCCAGCTCACCTTGGGCAGGGTCGCAAGAGACCCAGTACTTC. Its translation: CASSPWAGSQETQYF.